This is a list of T cell receptor beta chains from one sample in a study of blood T cell repertoires in COVID-19. The data were produced by immunoSEQ multiplex PCR, yet TCRdb's version contains in-frame clones alone and is incomplete. The table lists some 240,000 clones, 84% of them singletons. The material sequenced was peripheral blood. The receptors were sampled from a middle-aged woman who had recovered from COVID-19. CDR3s include the opening cysteine and the closing phenylalanine or tryptophan. The D gene is left open where the match is weak. The size of a clone is reported for some rows only, either as once, few or many, or as a class for expanded clones.

clone_size j_call d_call v_call cdr3_aa cdr3_nt
NA TRBJ1-2 NA TRBV5-4 CASRESGAGYGYTF TGTGCCAGCAGGGAGTCAGGGGCGGGCTATGGCTACACCTTC
NA TRBJ2-7 TRBD1 TRBV5-1 CASSLEGTGPYEQYF TGCGCCAGCAGCTTGGAGGGGACAGGACCCTACGAGCAGTACTTC
NA TRBJ2-3 NA TRBV5-1 CASSLGGRLGTDTQYF TGCGCCAGCAGCTTGGGGGGCAGACTAGGCACAGATACGCAGTATTTT
NA TRBJ2-4 TRBD1 TRBV5-6 CASSGTGAVIQYF TGTGCCAGCAGCGGTACAGGGGCGGTCATTCAGTACTTC
NA TRBJ2-7 NA TRBV5-1 CASSLSSYEQYF TGCGCCAGCAGCCTGAGCTCCTACGAGCAGTACTTC
NA TRBJ2-1 TRBD1 TRBV4-1 CASSQDEVARGNEQFF TGCGCCAGCAGCCAAGATGAGGTGGCCAGGGGGAATGAGCAGTTCTTC
NA TRBJ1-4 TRBD1 TRBV28 CASSSTPGTGFGEKLFF TGTGCCAGCAGTTCAACCCCCGGGACAGGGTTTGGTGAAAAACTGTTTTTT
NA TRBJ1-1 NA TRBV7-9 CASSLRVQTRNTEAFF TGTGCCAGCAGCTTGCGGGTCCAGACCCGAAACACTGAAGCTTTCTTT
NA TRBJ2-3 TRBD1 TRBV15 CATSRGQGATSDTQYF TGTGCCACCAGCAGAGGTCAGGGGGCGACAAGTGATACGCAGTATTTT
NA TRBJ1-5 TRBD1 TRBV13 CASSSGTGIQPQHF TGTGCCAGCAGCTCCGGGACAGGGATTCAGCCCCAGCATTTT
NA TRBJ2-5 TRBD2 TRBV28 CASRGLAGGPETQYF TGTGCCAGCAGGGGACTAGCGGGGGGGCCAGAGACCCAGTACTTC
NA TRBJ1-1 TRBD1 TRBV6-5 CASSSWTGEKNTEAFF TGTGCCAGCAGTTCTTGGACAGGGGAGAAGAACACTGAAGCTTTCTTT
NA TRBJ1-5 TRBD1 TRBV12-3/TRBV12-4 CASSYGQGKPQHF TGTGCCAGCAGTTACGGACAGGGGAAGCCCCAGCATTTT
NA TRBJ1-2 NA TRBV9 CASSAGGTDYGYTF TGTGCCAGCAGCGCCGGCGGGACGGATTATGGCTACACCTTC
NA TRBJ2-1 NA TRBV20-1 CSDSSPGQQFF TGCAGTGATTCTAGCCCTGGTCAGCAGTTCTTC
few TRBJ2-5 NA TRBV10-2 CASSERGGGETQYF TGCGCCAGCAGTGAGAGGGGGGGCGGGGAGACCCAGTACTTC
NA TRBJ1-1 TRBD1 TRBV5-4 CASSTTDRGGTEAFF TGTGCCAGCAGCACGACGGACAGGGGTGGGACTGAAGCTTTCTTT
NA TRBJ1-6 NA TRBV6-5 CASSYVDSSYSPLHF TGTGCCAGCAGTTACGTTGACAGTTCTTATTCACCCCTCCACTTT
many TRBJ1-4 TRBD1 TRBV28 CASNYGTANEKLFF TGTGCCAGCAACTACGGGACAGCTAATGAAAAACTGTTTTTT
NA TRBJ2-3 NA TRBV11-3 CASSRVWASDTQYF TGTGCCAGCAGCCGAGTATGGGCATCGGATACGCAGTATTTT
NA TRBJ2-1 TRBD1 TRBV6-5 CASIQGPSYNEQFF TGTGCCAGCATACAGGGGCCCTCCTACAATGAGCAGTTCTTC
NA TRBJ1-2 NA TRBV11-2 CASSSPRRSNYGYTF TGTGCCAGCAGCTCCCCCAGAAGATCTAACTATGGCTACACCTTC
once TRBJ2-4 NA TRBV21-1 CASSKPWRRDRPPKNIQYF TGTGCCAGCAGCAAACCTTGGCGCCGAGACAGGCCACCCAAAAACATTCAGTACTTC